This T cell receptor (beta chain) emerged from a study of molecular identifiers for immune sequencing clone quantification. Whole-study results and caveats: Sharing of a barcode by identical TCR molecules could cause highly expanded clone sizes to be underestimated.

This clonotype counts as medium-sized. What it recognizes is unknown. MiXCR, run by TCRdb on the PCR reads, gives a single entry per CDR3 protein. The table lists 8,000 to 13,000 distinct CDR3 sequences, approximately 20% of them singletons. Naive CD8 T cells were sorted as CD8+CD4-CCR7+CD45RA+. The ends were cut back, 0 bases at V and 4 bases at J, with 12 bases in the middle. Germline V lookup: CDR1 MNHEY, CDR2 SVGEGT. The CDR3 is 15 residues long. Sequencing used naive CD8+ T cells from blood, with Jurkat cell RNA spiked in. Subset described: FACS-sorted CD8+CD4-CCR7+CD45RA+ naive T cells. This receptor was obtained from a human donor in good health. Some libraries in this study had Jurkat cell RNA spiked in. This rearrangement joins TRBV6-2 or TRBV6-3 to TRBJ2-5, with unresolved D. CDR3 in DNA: TGTGCCAGCAGTTACTCGACATGGCCCCTAGAGACCCAGTACTTC. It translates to CASSYSTWPLETQYF.